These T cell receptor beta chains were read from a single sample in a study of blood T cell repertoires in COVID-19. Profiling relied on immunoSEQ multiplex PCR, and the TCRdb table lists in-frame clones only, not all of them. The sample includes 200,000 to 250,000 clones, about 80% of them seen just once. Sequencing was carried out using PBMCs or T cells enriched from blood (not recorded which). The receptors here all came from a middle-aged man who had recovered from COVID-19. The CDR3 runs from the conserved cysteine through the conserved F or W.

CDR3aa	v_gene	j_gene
CASSPWVPGQGYEKLFF	TRBV4-3	TRBJ1-4
CASSLTDYQPQHF	TRBV12-3/TRBV12-4	TRBJ1-5
CASSLDRPENTEAFF	TRBV2	TRBJ1-1
CASSPEGGPTDTQYF	TRBV5-4	TRBJ2-3
CASSQDGGTYGYTF	TRBV4-3	TRBJ1-2
CASSFSSRFDNEQFF	TRBV7-2	TRBJ2-1
CASSLVSGQYYGYTF	TRBV5-1	TRBJ1-2
CASSVALEETQYF	TRBV9	TRBJ2-5
CASSLTRRQPNSPLHF	TRBV5-8	TRBJ1-6
CASSPLAGGYNEQFF	TRBV18	TRBJ2-1
CASSQEVASYNEQFF	TRBV4-2	TRBJ2-1
CAISSGLAGANTGELFF	TRBV10-3	TRBJ2-2
CASSQDVSGANVLTF	TRBV3-1/TRBV3-2	TRBJ2-6
CASSLAPNQPQHF	TRBV5-1	TRBJ1-5
CATSENPGQATDTQYF	TRBV15	TRBJ2-3
CASSFEPGVSNQPQHF	TRBV28	TRBJ1-5
CASSSQGADEKLFF	TRBV28	TRBJ1-4
CAIRAGYDEQYF	TRBV10-3	TRBJ2-7
CASSLGAVNEQYF	TRBV5-1	TRBJ2-7
CASGASGNTIYF	TRBV7-9	TRBJ1-3
CAWKVTGAEAFF	TRBV30	TRBJ1-1
CASSVAAGLQETQYF	TRBV9	TRBJ2-5
CASSDLSSLTDTQYF	TRBV6-1	TRBJ2-3
CSASVGSADTEAFF	TRBV20-1	TRBJ1-1
CASSIGDSNIYEQYF	TRBV19	TRBJ2-7
CASSLARLAGDQETQYF	TRBV7-9	TRBJ2-5
CASSLGLAGGIYEQYF	TRBV5-1	TRBJ2-7
CASSFTTGGLETQYF	TRBV28	TRBJ2-5
CASSPEDRVGGYTF	TRBV18	TRBJ1-2
CASSLEDSSDTEAFF	TRBV5-1	TRBJ1-1
CASRLVGWASEQYF	TRBV7-9	TRBJ2-7
CASSGRDGYTF	TRBV12-3/TRBV12-4	TRBJ1-2
CASSQAGTVRYGYTF	TRBV4-1	TRBJ1-2
CASSSGTSGSSYNEQFF	TRBV27	TRBJ2-1
CASSLGLSGETQYF	TRBV7-2	TRBJ2-5
CASSLGTGRQTQYF	TRBV7-2	TRBJ2-5
CASSSSSGYGYTF	TRBV6-5	TRBJ1-2
CASSVNSRGTEAFF	TRBV2	TRBJ1-1
CASSQEPDSFYGYTF	TRBV4-3	TRBJ1-2
CASSLARGGRNTEAFF	TRBV7-9	TRBJ1-1
CASSDRGGTEAFF	TRBV6-4	TRBJ1-1
CASSTFLSTDTQYF	TRBV5-1	TRBJ2-3
CASSVVGGAGTADTQYF	TRBV9	TRBJ2-3
CASSLWGGMNTEAFF	TRBV5-6	TRBJ1-1
CASSPGQSGEQYF	TRBV11-2	TRBJ2-7
CASSYSQGWNSPLHF	TRBV6-2/TRBV6-3	TRBJ1-6
CASTRLAGTNTDTQYF	TRBV7-6	TRBJ2-3
CASSREETQYF	TRBV28	TRBJ2-5
CASSPTTGLAEKLFF	TRBV18	TRBJ1-4